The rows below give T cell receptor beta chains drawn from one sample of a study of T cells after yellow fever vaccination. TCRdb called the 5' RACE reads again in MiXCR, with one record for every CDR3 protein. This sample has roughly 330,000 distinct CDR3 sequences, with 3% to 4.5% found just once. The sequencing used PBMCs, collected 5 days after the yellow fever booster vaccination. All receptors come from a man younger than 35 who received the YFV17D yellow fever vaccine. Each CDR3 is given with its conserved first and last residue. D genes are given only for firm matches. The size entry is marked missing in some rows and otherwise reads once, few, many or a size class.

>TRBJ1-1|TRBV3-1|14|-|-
TGTGCCAGCAGCCAATCCTCGGGGAACACTGAAGCTTTCTTT
CASSQSSGNTEAFF
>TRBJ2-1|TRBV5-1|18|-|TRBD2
TGCGCCAGCAGCTTGTTATGGCGTGGGAGCGGGGGTTACAATGAGCAGTTCTTC
CASSLLWRGSGGYNEQFF
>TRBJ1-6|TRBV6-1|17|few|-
TGTGCCAGCAGTTCTTCAGTAGGGGAACCAGATAATTCACCCCTCCACTTT
CASSSSVGEPDNSPLHF
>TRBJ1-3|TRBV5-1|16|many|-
TGCGCCAGCAGCTCCCCGGGGTCCAGCTCTGGAAACACCATATATTTT
CASSSPGSSSGNTIYF
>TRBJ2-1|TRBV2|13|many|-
TGTGCCAGCCAGGGAACGTCCTACAATGAGCAGTTCTTC
CASQGTSYNEQFF
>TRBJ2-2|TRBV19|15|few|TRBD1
TGTGCCAGTCATGACGACAGGGGAGGCACCGGGGAGCTGTTTTTT
CASHDDRGGTGELFF
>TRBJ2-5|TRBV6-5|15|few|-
TGTGCCAGCAGTTACTCAGGCGGTAGGGCAGAGACCCAGTACTTC
CASSYSGGRAETQYF
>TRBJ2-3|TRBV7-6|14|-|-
TGTGCCAGCAGCCGGGTAAACCAGGCGGCTACGCAGTATTTT
CASSRVNQAATQYF
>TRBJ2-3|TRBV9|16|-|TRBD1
TGTGCCAGCAACGTGGCGACAGGGGGTAGCACAGATACGCAGTATTTT
CASNVATGGSTDTQYF
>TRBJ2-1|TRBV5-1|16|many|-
TGCGCCAGCAGCTTGGGTAGGAGCGGCAGCTACAATGAGCAGTTCTTC
CASSLGRSGSYNEQFF
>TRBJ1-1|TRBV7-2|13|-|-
TGTGCCAGCAGCAGGACCCCGAACACTGAAGCTTTCTTT
CASSRTPNTEAFF
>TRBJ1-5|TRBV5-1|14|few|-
TGCGCCAGCAGCTTGGACGGGACCGCCCAGCCCCAGCATTTT
CASSLDGTAQPQHF
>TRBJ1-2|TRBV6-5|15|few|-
TGTGCCAGCAGCTCGACAGGCCTGTTCAACTATGGCTACACCTTC
CASSSTGLFNYGYTF
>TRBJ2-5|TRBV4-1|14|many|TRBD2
TGCGCCAGCAGAGTTAGCGGGGGACAAGAGACCCAGTACTTC
CASRVSGGQETQYF